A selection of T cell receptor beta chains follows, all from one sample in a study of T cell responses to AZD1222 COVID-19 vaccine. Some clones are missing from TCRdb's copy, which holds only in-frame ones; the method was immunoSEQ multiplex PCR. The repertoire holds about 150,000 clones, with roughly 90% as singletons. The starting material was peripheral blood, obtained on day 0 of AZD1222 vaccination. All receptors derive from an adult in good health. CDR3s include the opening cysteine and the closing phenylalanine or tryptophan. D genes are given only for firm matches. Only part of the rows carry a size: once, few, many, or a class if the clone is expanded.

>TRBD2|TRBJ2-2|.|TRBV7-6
CATGPLGGVTGELFF
TGTGCCACAGGACCCCTCGGGGGGGTAACCGGGGAGCTGTTTTTT
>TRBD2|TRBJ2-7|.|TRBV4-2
CASSHSSGGVDEQYF
TGTGCCAGCAGCCACTCCAGCGGGGGGGTCGACGAGCAGTACTTC
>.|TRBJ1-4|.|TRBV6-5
CASSELVNEKLFF
TGTGCCAGCAGCGAGTTGGTTAATGAAAAACTGTTTTTT
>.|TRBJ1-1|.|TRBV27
CASSLWGMNTEAFF
TGTGCCAGCAGTTTATGGGGGATGAACACTGAAGCTTTCTTT
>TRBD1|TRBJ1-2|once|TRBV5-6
CASSPSPTGGYGYTF
TGTGCCAGCAGCCCAAGCCCGACAGGGGGATATGGCTACACCTTC
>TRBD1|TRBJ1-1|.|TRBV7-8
CASSITGASNTEAFF
TGTGCCAGCAGCATCACAGGGGCCTCGAACACTGAAGCTTTCTTT
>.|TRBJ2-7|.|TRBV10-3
CAISKDYEQYF
TGTGCCATCAGTAAAGACTACGAGCAGTACTTC
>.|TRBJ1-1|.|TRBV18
CASSPGQMNTEAFF
TGTGCCAGCTCACCAGGACAAATGAACACTGAAGCTTTCTTT
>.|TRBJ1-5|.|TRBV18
CASSSEYSNQPQHF
TGTGCCAGCTCATCAGAGTATAGCAATCAGCCCCAGCATTTT
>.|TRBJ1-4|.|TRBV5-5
CASSFEWEGKLFF
TGTGCCAGCAGCTTTGAGTGGGAAGGGAAACTGTTTTTT
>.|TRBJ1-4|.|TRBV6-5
CASKIQFGANEKLFF
TGTGCCAGCAAAATACAATTCGGGGCTAATGAAAAACTGTTTTTT
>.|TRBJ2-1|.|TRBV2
CASRDSGNEQFF
TGTGCCAGCAGGGATTCCGGAAATGAGCAGTTCTTC
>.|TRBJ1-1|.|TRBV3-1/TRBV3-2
CASSPRAMNTEAFF
TGTGCCAGCTCTCCCCGGGCGATGAACACTGAAGCTTTCTTT
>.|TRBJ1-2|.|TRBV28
CASRSEIAYGYTF
TGTGCCAGCAGATCCGAAATAGCCTATGGCTACACCTTC
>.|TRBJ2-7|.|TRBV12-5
CASALRDVSYEQYF
TGTGCTAGTGCCCTGCGGGACGTCTCCTACGAGCAGTACTTC
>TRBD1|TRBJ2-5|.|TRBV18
CASHRDRGQETQYF
TGTGCCAGCCACCGGGACAGGGGGCAAGAGACCCAGTACTTC
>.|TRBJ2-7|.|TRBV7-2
CASSLVQGSYEQYF
TGTGCCAGCAGCTTAGTGCAGGGCAGCTACGAGCAGTACTTC
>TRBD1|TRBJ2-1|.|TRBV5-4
CASSWTGGNNEQFF
TGTGCCAGCAGCTGGACAGGGGGCAACAATGAGCAGTTCTTC
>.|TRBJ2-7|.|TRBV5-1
CASRQESSYEQYF
TGCGCCAGCAGACAGGAGAGCTCCTACGAGCAGTACTTC
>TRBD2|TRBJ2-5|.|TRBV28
CASSDSGGAGETQYF
TGTGCCAGCAGCGATAGCGGGGGGGCGGGAGAGACCCAGTACTTC
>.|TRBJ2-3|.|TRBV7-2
CASSLGAGLIDTQYF
TGTGCCAGCAGCTTAGGGGCAGGGTTGATAGATACGCAGTATTTT
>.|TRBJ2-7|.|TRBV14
CASSQDPSTYEQYF
TGTGCCAGCAGCCAAGATCCCTCCACCTACGAGCAGTACTTC
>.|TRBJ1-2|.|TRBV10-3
CAIRDTSANYGYTF
TGTGCCATCAGGGACACGTCAGCTAACTATGGCTACACCTTC
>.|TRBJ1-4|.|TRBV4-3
CASSQNTGPGEKLFF
TGCGCCAGCAGCCAAAATACCGGGCCTGGGGAAAAACTGTTTTTT
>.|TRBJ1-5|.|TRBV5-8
CASSYTGSGQPQHF
TGTGCCAGCAGCTATACAGGGTCGGGGCAGCCCCAGCATTTT
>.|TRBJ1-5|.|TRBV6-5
CASTPLGANNQPQHF
TGTGCCAGCACCCCCCTGGGGGCAAACAATCAGCCCCAGCATTTT
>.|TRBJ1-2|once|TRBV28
CATKGGAANYGYTF
TGTGCCACCAAGGGGGGGGCGGCCAACTATGGCTACACCTTC
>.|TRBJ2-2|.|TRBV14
CASSQGGNTGELFF
TGTGCCAGCAGCCAAGGGGGAAACACCGGGGAGCTGTTTTTT
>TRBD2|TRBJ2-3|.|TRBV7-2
CASSLERGGGRRDTQYF
TGTGCCAGCAGCTTAGAGCGTGGCGGGGGGCGGAGGGATACGCAGTATTTT
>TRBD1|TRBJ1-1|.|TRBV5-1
CASSETGTGVNTEAFF
TGCGCCAGCAGCGAAACCGGGACAGGGGTGAACACTGAAGCTTTCTTT
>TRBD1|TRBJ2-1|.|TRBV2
CASSSGQGSPEQFF
TGTGCCAGCAGCTCGGGACAGGGAAGCCCTGAGCAGTTCTTC
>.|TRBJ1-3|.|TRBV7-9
CASSFWGTGNTIYF
TGTGCCAGCAGCTTCTGGGGGACGGGAAACACCATATATTTT
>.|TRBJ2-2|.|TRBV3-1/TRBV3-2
CASSQDRQAANTGELFF
TGTGCCAGCAGCCAAGATCGTCAGGCCGCGAACACCGGGGAGCTGTTTTTT
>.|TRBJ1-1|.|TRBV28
CASSLRGAWTEAFF
TGTGCCAGCAGTTTACGGGGGGCCTGGACTGAAGCTTTCTTT
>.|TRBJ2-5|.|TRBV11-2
CASSLGIRPQETQYF
TGTGCCAGCAGCTTGGGAATACGTCCTCAAGAGACCCAGTACTTC
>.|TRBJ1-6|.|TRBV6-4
CASSERGYNSPLHF
TGTGCCAGCAGTGAGCGGGGTTACAATTCACCCCTCCACTTT
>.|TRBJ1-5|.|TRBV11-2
CASSIGAGQPQHF
TGTGCCAGCAGCATAGGGGCGGGTCAGCCCCAGCATTTT
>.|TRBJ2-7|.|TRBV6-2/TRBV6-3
CASSDPSYEQYF
TGTGCCAGCAGTGACCCCTCCTACGAGCAGTACTTC
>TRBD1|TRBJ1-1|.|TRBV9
CASSTGGNQNTEAFF
TGTGCCAGCAGCACAGGGGGGAACCAGAACACTGAAGCTTTCTTT
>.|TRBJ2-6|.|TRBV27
CASGPGANVLTF
TGTGCCAGCGGGCCTGGGGCCAACGTCCTGACTTTC
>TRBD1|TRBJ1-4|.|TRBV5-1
CASSTGQGYEKLFF
TGCGCCAGCAGCACCGGACAGGGTTACGAAAAACTGTTTTTT
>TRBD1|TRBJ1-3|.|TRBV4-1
CASSHLGQVGVTGNTIYF
TGCGCCAGCAGCCACCTCGGACAGGTTGGGGTCACTGGAAACACCATATATTTT
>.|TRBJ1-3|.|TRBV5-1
CASSLARVSGNTIYF
TGCGCCAGCAGCTTGGCCCGGGTCTCTGGAAACACCATATATTTT
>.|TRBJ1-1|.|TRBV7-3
CASSPGLLNTEAFF
TGTGCCAGCAGCCCTGGACTGTTGAACACTGAAGCTTTCTTT
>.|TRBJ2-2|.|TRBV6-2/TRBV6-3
CASSYFQPRTGELFF
TGTGCCAGCAGTTACTTTCAGCCGAGGACCGGGGAGCTGTTTTTT